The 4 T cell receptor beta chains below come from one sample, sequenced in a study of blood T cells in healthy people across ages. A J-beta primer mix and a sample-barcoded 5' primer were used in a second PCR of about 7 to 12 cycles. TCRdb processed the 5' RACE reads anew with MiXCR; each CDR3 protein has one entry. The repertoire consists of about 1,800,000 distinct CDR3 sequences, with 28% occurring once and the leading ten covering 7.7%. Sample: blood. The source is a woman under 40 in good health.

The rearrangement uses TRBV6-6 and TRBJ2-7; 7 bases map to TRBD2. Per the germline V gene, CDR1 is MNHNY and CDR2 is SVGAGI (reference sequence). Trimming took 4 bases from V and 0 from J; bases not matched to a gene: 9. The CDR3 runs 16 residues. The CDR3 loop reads CASSSPGTTRSYEQYF. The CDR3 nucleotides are TGTGCCAGCAGTTCCCCTGGGACTACCCGCTCCTACGAGCAGTACTTC.

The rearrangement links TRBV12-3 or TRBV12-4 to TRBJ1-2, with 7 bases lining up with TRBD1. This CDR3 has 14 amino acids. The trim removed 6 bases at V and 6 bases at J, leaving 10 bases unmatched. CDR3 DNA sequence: TGTGCCAGCAGAGATGACGGGACAGAAAATGGCTACACCTTC. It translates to CASRDDGTENGYTF.

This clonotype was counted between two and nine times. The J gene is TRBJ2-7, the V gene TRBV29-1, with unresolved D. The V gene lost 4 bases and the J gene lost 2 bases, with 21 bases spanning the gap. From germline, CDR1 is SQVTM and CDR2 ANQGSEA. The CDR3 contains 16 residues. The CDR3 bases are TGCAGCGTTGCCGTTACTCGGCCAGGTGGGGCCTACGAGCAGTACTTC. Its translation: CSVAVTRPGGAYEQYF.

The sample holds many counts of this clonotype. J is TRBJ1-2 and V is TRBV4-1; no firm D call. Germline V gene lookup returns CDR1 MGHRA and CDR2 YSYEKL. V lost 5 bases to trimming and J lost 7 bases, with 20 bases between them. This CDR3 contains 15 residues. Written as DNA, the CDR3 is TGCGCCAGCAGCTTTGGACGCCTTAGGGAGGCTGGCTACACCTTC. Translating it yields CASSFGRLREAGYTF.